This passage covers 10 T cell receptor beta chains from one sample sequenced in a study of cytomegalovirus exposure and HLA in healthy donors. Both 60 Vbeta primers and 13 Jbeta primers went into the PCR. Data came from immunoSEQ multiplex PCR; TCRdb stores just in-frame clones and leaves some out. This sample has 150,000 to 200,000 clones, with 65% to 70% found just once. Specimen: PBMCs. The receptors come from a man in his thirties or forties in good health and CMV-seropositive.

This sequence joins TRBV28 and TRBJ1-2; D gene uncertain. CDR3 length equals 14 residues. From germline, CDR1 is MDHEN and CDR2 SYDVKM. The V end lost 10 bases, the J end lost 9 bases, and 24 bases lay between the germline ends. CDR3 sequence (DNA): TGTGCCACCTTGACGGGTCCCTCTCAATCGAGCTACACCTTC. Translation: CATLTGPSQSSYTF.

The V and J genes are TRBV5-6 and TRBJ2-7; weak D call: TRBD2 (5 bases). This CDR3 contains 14 residues. Between the trimmed V and J ends, which lost 4 bases and 2 bases, there was a span of 13 bases. Germline V CDR1 and CDR2: SGHDT, YYEEEE. The CDR3, as DNA: TGTGCCAGCAGCGCGGGCACTGGGGCCTACGAGCAGTACTTC. Translated, it gives CASSAGTGAYEQYF.

This clone was found a few times. The V and J genes are TRBV5-5 and TRBJ2-2, with TRBD1 identical over 9 bases. CDR1 SGHKS and CDR2 YYEKEE come from the germline V gene (reference sequence). V lost 4 bases, J lost 3 bases, and 7 bases stayed unmatched. The CDR3 length is 16 residues. The CDR3 protein is CASSLHRGRDTGELFF. As DNA, the CDR3 is TGTGCCAGCAGCCTCCACAGGGGGCGCGACACCGGGGAGCTGTTTTTT.

In this sample, this clone turned up a few times. V and J are TRBV5-1 and TRBJ1-1; D unresolved. Between the trimmed V and J ends, which lost 2 bases and 8 bases, there was a span of 7 bases. The CDR3 length is 11 residues. Germline CDR1 is SGHRS and CDR2 is YFSETQ. CDR3 amino acids: CASSFESEAFF. CDR3 nucleotides: TGCGCCAGCAGCTTCGAGTCGGAAGCTTTCTTT.

The gene calls are TRBV6-1 and TRBJ1-2; no reliable D call. Germline V gives CDR1 MNHNS, CDR2 SASEGT. The ends were cut back, 7 bases at V and 7 bases at J, with 19 bases in the middle. The CDR3 runs 14 residues. The CDR3 DNA reads as TGTGCCAGCATTCCGCCAGGCCCAGCCGGTGGCTACACCTTC. Protein: CASIPPGPAGGYTF.

About this clone: Other DNA sequences in the sample encode the same CDR3. The gene calls are TRBV11-2 and TRBJ1-1; tentatively, D is TRBD1 (5 bases). V lost 7 bases and J 0 bases, leaving 9 bases between the germline ends. CDR3 size: 13 residues. Germline loops: CDR1 SGHAT, CDR2 FQNNGV. CDR3 loop: CASKTDLNTEAFF. The CDR3 region has the DNA TGTGCCAGCAAGACAGACTTGAACACTGAAGCTTTCTTT.

The chain has TRBV18 and TRBJ1-3, with 7 nucleotides matching TRBD1. The CDR3 runs 15 residues. The germline gives CDR1 KGHSH, CDR2 LQKENI. The ends lost 6 bases at V and 4 bases at J; junction bases unmatched: 9. The CDR3 coding sequence is TGTGCCAGCTCGGATCGACAGGGTCCAGGAAACACCATATATTTT. Its protein is CASSDRQGPGNTIYF.

There are a few counts of this clone. V gene TRBV27 combines with J gene TRBJ1-1; TRBD1 is a possible D gene (6 bases). The V gene lost 5 bases and the J gene lost 4 bases, with 14 bases spanning the gap. There are 14 residues in the CDR3. Germline-derived CDR1 and CDR2 are MNHEY and SMNVEV (reference sequence). The CDR3 DNA reads as TGTGCCAGCAGTCCAGACCCAGGGGTCACTGAAGCTTTCTTT. This gives the protein CASSPDPGVTEAFF.

The chain recombines TRBV5-1 with TRBJ1-4; D is ambiguous. CDR1 SGHRS and CDR2 YFSETQ come from the germline V gene. This CDR3 contains 14 residues. V was pared by 7 bases and J by 0 bases, with 10 bases between. CDR3 DNA sequence: TGCGCCAGCTCCCCGGTGGCAACTAATGAAAAACTGTTTTTT. Translated: CASSPVATNEKLFF.

This clone was counted only a few times. This chain links TRBV21-1 with TRBJ2-1; the table gives TRBD2 as D, unverified against the DNA. TRBV21-1 has pseudogene status. There are 16 residues in the CDR3. The CDR3 DNA is TGTGCCAGCAGCAAAGGAACTTCGGTCTCCTACAATGAGCAGTTCTTC. It is translated as CASSKGTSVSYNEQFF.